Listed below are T cell receptor beta chains from one sample, sequenced in a study of CD8+CD57+ T cells in acquired aplastic anemia. TCRdb independently ran MiXCR on the reads; one entry per CDR3 protein. This table holds around 180,000 distinct CDR3 sequences, 64% found once. Sequenced: sorted CD4+, CD8+, or CD8+CD57+ T cells (not recorded which) from PBMCs. These receptors originate from a human donor with severe aplastic anemia or a healthy control (not recorded which). The CDR3 runs from the conserved cysteine through the conserved F or W. Fields, in order: clone size, D gene, V gene, J gene, CDR3 DNA, CDR3 protein. A D gene is named only where the DNA matches it firmly. A row's size may be missing; if present it is once, few, many or a size class.

-	-	TRBV14	TRBJ2-7	TGTGCCAGCAGCCAAGGGGACCTAGGCCCCTACGAGCAGTACTTC	CASSQGDLGPYEQYF
-	-	TRBV7-9	TRBJ1-1	TGTGCCAGCAGCTGGGGGGCTTCCCACACTGAAGCTTTCTTT	CASSWGASHTEAFF
few	-	TRBV29-1	TRBJ2-3	TGCAGCGTTGAAGGGAGGGCCAGCACAGATACGCAGTATTTT	CSVEGRASTDTQYF
few	-	TRBV10-3	TRBJ1-1	TGTGCCATCAGTGAGCCACCCTCGACAGAGTTGGGCACTGAAGCTTTCTTT	CAISEPPSTELGTEAFF
few	-	TRBV7-2	TRBJ2-7	TGTGCCAGCAGCTTAGAAGTCAGGGCCTACGAGCAGTACTTC	CASSLEVRAYEQYF
-	-	TRBV7-3	TRBJ1-3	TGTGCCAGCAGCCTGACGAGCTCTGGAAACACCATATATTTT	CASSLTSSGNTIYF
many	TRBD2	TRBV6-2/TRBV6-3	TRBJ2-5	TGTGCCAGCAGTTACTCGAGCCCTAGCGGAAGCCAAGAGACCCAGTACTTC	CASSYSSPSGSQETQYF
-	-	TRBV25-1	TRBJ2-1	TGTGCCAGCAGACAGGGGAGGGGTTACAATGAGCAGTTCTTC	CASRQGRGYNEQFF
-	-	TRBV28	TRBJ2-7	TGTGCCAGCAGTTACGACAGGCGCCAAAACTACGAGCAGTACTTC	CASSYDRRQNYEQYF
-	-	TRBV5-1	TRBJ2-1	TGCGCCAGCAGCTTTGGCCCGATTGGGGCAGGGGTAGGAGATGAGCAGTTCTTC	CASSFGPIGAGVGDEQFF
-	-	TRBV7-8	TRBJ2-7	TGTGCCAGCAGCAACCCAGGAAGGGAGAACGAGCAGTACTTC	CASSNPGRENEQYF
-	-	TRBV7-2	TRBJ2-2	TGTGCCAGCAGCTTATACGGGCGGAACACCGGGGAGCTGTTTTTT	CASSLYGRNTGELFF
-	TRBD2	TRBV7-9	TRBJ2-7	TGTGCCAGCAGCTTAGTTCCTAGCGGGGTCACCTCCTACGAGCAGTACTTC	CASSLVPSGVTSYEQYF
many	-	TRBV6-4	TRBJ1-2	TGTGCCAGCAGTGAAGGGACCCTTTCGAGTGGGGGCTACACCTTC	CASSEGTLSSGGYTF
-	-	TRBV3-1	TRBJ1-4	TGTGCCAGCAGACAACATCAGAATGAAAAACTGTTTTTT	CASRQHQNEKLFF
-	-	TRBV20-1	TRBJ2-1	TGCAGTGCTAGACGCAGGGACAATGAGCAGTTCTTC	CSARRRDNEQFF
-	-	TRBV9	TRBJ2-3	TGTGCCAGCAGCGTAGAGCCAGGGGCCACAGATACGCAGTATTTT	CASSVEPGATDTQYF
-	TRBD1	TRBV7-9	TRBJ1-1	TGTGCCAGCTCCCAGTCAGGGACAGGCACTGAAGCTTTCTTT	CASSQSGTGTEAFF
-	-	TRBV20-1	TRBJ2-7	TGCAGTGCGGCGGACAGTCGCCTTAGCCTCTACGAGCAGTACTTC	CSAADSRLSLYEQYF
few	TRBD1	TRBV24-1	TRBJ2-7	TGTGCCACCAGTGATACACAGGGGCGCGAGCAGTACTTC	CATSDTQGREQYF
few	TRBD1	TRBV10-2	TRBJ2-5	TGCGCCAGCAGTTGGGGGACAGGTGCGCAAGAGACCCAGTACTTC	CASSWGTGAQETQYF
many	TRBD1	TRBV7-3	TRBJ2-1	TGTGCCAGCACCAACGGACAGGGGCGAAATATGAATGAGCAGTTCTTC	CASTNGQGRNMNEQFF
-	TRBD2	TRBV19	TRBJ2-1	TGTGCCAGTAGTATGGAGCGGGAGGGATACAATGAGCAGTTCTTC	CASSMEREGYNEQFF
-	-	TRBV15	TRBJ1-3	TGTGCCACCAGCAGGCAGCAACTCTCTGGAAACACCATATATTTT	CATSRQQLSGNTIYF
-	-	TRBV11-2	TRBJ2-3	TGTGCCAGCAGCCTTTCTACGTCAGTTGCAGATACGCAGTATTTT	CASSLSTSVADTQYF
-	TRBD1	TRBV15	TRBJ1-2	TGTGCCACCAGCTCGGCACAGGGGGCGTATGGCTACACCTTC	CATSSAQGAYGYTF
many	-	TRBV2	TRBJ2-7	TGTGCCAGCACGGGTTTAGTCCACGAGCAGTACTTC	CASTGLVHEQYF